A selection of T cell receptor beta chains follows, all from one sample in a study of T-cell memory formation after mild COVID-19. TCRdb processed the 5' RACE reads anew with MiXCR; each CDR3 protein has one entry. Among about 350,000 distinct CDR3 sequences, 12% to 15% were seen once, and the ten largest hold approximately 22%. What was sequenced was PBMCs or a T cell subset sorted from them (not recorded which). Every receptor here comes from a man aged 18 to 35 who had mild COVID-19 (a few samples of this study predate the infection). Cell type and time point are not known. The CDR3 runs from the conserved cysteine through the conserved F or W. The order of the fields is D gene, clone size, J gene, CDR3 length, V gene, CDR3 protein, CDR3 DNA. D genes are given only for firm matches. Not every row has a clone size; where given, it reads once, few, many or a size class.

>TRBD2|many|TRBJ2-1|14|TRBV5-1
CARLSGGQYNEQFF
TGCGCCAGACTGAGCGGGGGGCAATACAATGAGCAGTTCTTC
>.|.|TRBJ1-2|16|TRBV5-1
CASSLTGLPPNYGYTF
TGCGCTAGCAGCTTAACGGGGCTACCACCTAACTATGGCTACACCTTC
>.|many|TRBJ2-1|15|TRBV5-4
CASSLGQGSYNEQFF
TGTGCCAGCAGCTTAGGGCAGGGGAGCTACAATGAGCAGTTCTTC
>.|few|TRBJ2-3|13|TRBV20-1
CSAKLRGTDTQYF
TGCAGTGCTAAGCTTAGGGGCACAGATACGCAGTATTTT
>.|few|TRBJ1-2|15|TRBV12-3/TRBV12-4
CASSLARGLGYGYTF
TGTGCCAGCAGTTTAGCGCGGGGCTTAGGCTATGGCTACACCTTC
>.|few|TRBJ2-1|15|TRBV5-7
CASSLGASRDNEQFF
TGTGCCAGCAGCTTGGGGGCTAGCCGGGACAATGAGCAGTTCTTC
>.|few|TRBJ1-6|14|TRBV12-3/TRBV12-4
CASSLGLMRSPLHF
TGTGCCAGCAGTTTAGGGTTGATGCGCTCACCCCTCCACTTT
>.|.|TRBJ2-2|17|TRBV2
CASSERGSRTLTGELFF
TGTGCCAGCAGTGAAAGGGGCAGCCGAACCCTCACCGGGGAGCTGTTTTTT
>.|.|TRBJ2-1|16|TRBV11-2
CASSFNRRVSYNEQFF
TGTGCCAGCAGCTTCAATAGACGGGTCTCCTACAATGAGCAGTTCTTC
>.|few|TRBJ2-3|12|TRBV28
CAASLRTDTQYF
TGTGCCGCATCCCTCCGGACAGATACGCAGTATTTT
>TRBD1|.|TRBJ2-2|15|TRBV7-7
CASSADRGNTGELFF
TGTGCTAGCAGCGCGGACAGGGGAAACACCGGGGAGCTGTTTTTT
>TRBD2|few|TRBJ2-7|15|TRBV5-4
CASSLAAGGPVEQYF
TGTGCCAGCAGCTTGGCCGCGGGGGGACCCGTAGAGCAGTACTTC
>TRBD2|.|TRBJ2-1|19|TRBV27
CASSFSPRLAGGGKNEQFF
TGTGCCAGCAGTTTTTCCCCCAGACTAGCGGGAGGGGGGAAGAATGAGCAGTTCTTC
>TRBD2|few|TRBJ2-2|16|TRBV4-3
CASSQDPGLEAGELFF
TGCGCCAGCAGCCAAGATCCCGGACTAGAGGCCGGGGAGCTGTTTTTT
>.|few|TRBJ2-1|16|TRBV25-1
CASSGDSRALYNEQFF
TGTGCCAGCAGTGGGGACTCCCGGGCCCTGTACAATGAGCAGTTCTTC
>.|many|TRBJ1-4|14|TRBV4-3
CASSRARGGEKLFF
TGCGCCAGCAGCCGAGCACGTGGGGGGGAAAAACTGTTTTTT
>TRBD1|few|TRBJ1-2|13|TRBV29-1
CSVGGGQGYGYTF
TGCAGCGTGGGAGGGGGACAGGGATACGGCTACACCTTC
>.|.|TRBJ1-2|13|TRBV6-2/TRBV6-3
CASTDPGQTGYTF
TGTGCCAGCACCGACCCTGGACAGACCGGCTACACCTTC
>.|many|TRBJ2-5|13|TRBV7-2
CASTQQGLETQYF
TGTGCCAGCACACAACAGGGCTTGGAGACCCAGTACTTC
>.|few|TRBJ1-1|13|TRBV9
CASSPDTNTEAFF
TGTGCCAGCAGCCCCGACACGAACACTGAAGCTTTCTTT
>TRBD1|few|TRBJ2-7|14|TRBV6-6
CASSYDRDGSEQYF
TGTGCCAGCAGTTACGACAGGGACGGATCCGAGCAGTACTTC
>TRBD2|few|TRBJ2-1|14|TRBV27
CASGGTSGANEQFF
TGTGCCAGCGGCGGTACTAGCGGGGCCAATGAGCAGTTCTTC
>.|many|TRBJ1-2|12|TRBV7-9
CASSFSGGGYTF
TGTGCCAGCAGCTTTAGCGGGGGTGGCTACACCTTC
>.|.|TRBJ2-2|15|TRBV11-2
CASSPLQGATGELFF
TGTGCCAGCAGCCCGTTGCAGGGAGCTACCGGGGAGCTGTTTTTT
>TRBD2|.|TRBJ2-4|16|TRBV6-6
CASSPRGGGEWNIQYF
TGTGCCAGCAGCCCTAGAGGCGGGGGGGAATGGAACATTCAGTACTTC
>.|many|TRBJ2-1|15|TRBV3-1
CASSQDWRSYNEQFF
TGTGCCAGCAGCCAAGATTGGCGCTCCTACAATGAGCAGTTCTTC
>.|few|TRBJ2-1|13|TRBV6-6
CASSSGLENEQFF
TGTGCCAGCAGCTCCGGACTGGAAAATGAGCAGTTCTTC
>.|.|TRBJ2-5|17|TRBV18
CASSPPSETGRQETQYF
TGTGCCAGCTCACCACCGTCAGAAACGGGGCGACAAGAGACCCAGTACTTC
>TRBD1|.|TRBJ2-2|15|TRBV2
CASRAGTGRTGELFF
TGTGCCAGCAGAGCCGGGACAGGGCGCACCGGGGAGCTGTTTTTT
>.|.|TRBJ2-3|15|TRBV20-1
CSAPRTGGAADTQYF
TGCAGTGCACCCCGCACAGGGGGGGCAGCAGATACGCAGTATTTT
>.|few|TRBJ2-5|13|TRBV4-3
CASSQDPGKTQYF
TGCGCCAGCAGCCAAGATCCTGGGAAGACCCAGTACTTC
>.|.|TRBJ2-7|13|TRBV6-5
CASSYSGGSEQYF
TGTGCCAGCAGTTACTCGGGGGGATCCGAGCAGTACTTC
>TRBD1|.|TRBJ2-3|15|TRBV5-1
CASSYKQGSTDTQYF
TGCGCCAGCAGCTACAAACAGGGGAGCACAGATACGCAGTATTTT
>TRBD2|few|TRBJ2-6|17|TRBV7-3
CASSLLAGVSGANVLTF
TGTGCCAGCAGCTTACTAGCGGGGGTCTCTGGGGCCAACGTCCTGACTTTC
>TRBD2|few|TRBJ2-7|15|TRBV20-1
CSARGERGRAYEQYF
TGCAGTGCTAGAGGGGAGCGGGGGAGAGCCTACGAGCAGTACTTC
>.|.|TRBJ2-5|14|TRBV7-7
CASSSSGTRGAQYF
TGTGCCAGCAGCAGTTCCGGGACCCGTGGGGCCCAGTACTTC
>TRBD1|once|TRBJ1-1|17|TRBV5-1
CASTVGASTGAYTEAFF
TGCGCCAGCACCGTGGGGGCGTCAACAGGGGCGTACACTGAAGCTTTCTTT
>.|few|TRBJ1-2|11|TRBV20-1
CSGTGTYGYTF
TGCAGTGGAACAGGGACGTATGGCTACACCTTC
>.|.|TRBJ2-5|13|TRBV18
CASSPPARGTQYF
TGTGCCAGCTCACCACCTGCCCGGGGGACCCAGTACTTC
>.|.|TRBJ2-5|13|TRBV15
CATSRDGPETQYF
TGTGCCACCAGCAGAGACGGTCCAGAGACCCAGTACTTC
>.|few|TRBJ1-1|17|TRBV24-1
CAAPLGPGLAVSAEAFF
TGTGCCGCACCCCTTGGTCCGGGTTTAGCGGTATCGGCTGAAGCTTTCTTT
>.|.|TRBJ2-6|17|TRBV4-2
CASSHGGYASGANVLTF
TGTGCCAGCAGCCATGGGGGCTATGCATCTGGGGCCAACGTCCTGACTTTC
>.|few|TRBJ2-3|16|TRBV6-6
CASSPAAQPGTDTQYF
TGTGCCAGCAGCCCCGCGGCACAACCCGGCACAGATACGCAGTATTTT
>TRBD2|.|TRBJ2-1|15|TRBV7-8
CTSSLGTSGYNEQFF
TGTACCAGCAGCCTCGGGACTAGCGGGTACAATGAGCAGTTCTTC
>.|.|TRBJ2-6|14|TRBV19
CASNPRAGANVLTF
TGTGCCAGTAACCCCCGGGCCGGGGCCAACGTCCTGACTTTC